These T cell receptor beta chains were read from a single sample in a study of blood T cell repertoires in COVID-19. Profiling relied on immunoSEQ multiplex PCR, and the TCRdb table lists in-frame clones only, not all of them. The data show about 370,000 clones, roughly nine tenths seen once. The sequenced sample was PBMCs or T cells enriched from blood (not recorded which). Receptor source: a woman in her thirties who had recovered from COVID-19. CDR3s include the opening cysteine and the closing phenylalanine or tryptophan. Each record gives: J gene, V gene, CDR3 protein.

>TRBJ1-1|TRBV5-1
CASSSTGATEAFF
>TRBJ2-7|TRBV29-1
CSGATGAYEQYF
>TRBJ2-7|TRBV7-9
CASSLGFGNYEQYF
>TRBJ1-2|TRBV4-1
CASSQDPTGAIKLNF
>TRBJ2-7|TRBV7-9
CASSLEGPGQGVEQYF
>TRBJ2-1|TRBV3-1/TRBV3-2
CASSHQNEQFF
>TRBJ1-1|TRBV19
CASSILSPVGVNTEAFF
>TRBJ2-1|TRBV5-1
CASGGGTAYNEQFF
>TRBJ1-1|TRBV27
CASSLWTGGTTEAFF
>TRBJ2-4|TRBV9
CASSATDRRADIQYF
>TRBJ1-1|TRBV28
CASSQQGARAEAFF